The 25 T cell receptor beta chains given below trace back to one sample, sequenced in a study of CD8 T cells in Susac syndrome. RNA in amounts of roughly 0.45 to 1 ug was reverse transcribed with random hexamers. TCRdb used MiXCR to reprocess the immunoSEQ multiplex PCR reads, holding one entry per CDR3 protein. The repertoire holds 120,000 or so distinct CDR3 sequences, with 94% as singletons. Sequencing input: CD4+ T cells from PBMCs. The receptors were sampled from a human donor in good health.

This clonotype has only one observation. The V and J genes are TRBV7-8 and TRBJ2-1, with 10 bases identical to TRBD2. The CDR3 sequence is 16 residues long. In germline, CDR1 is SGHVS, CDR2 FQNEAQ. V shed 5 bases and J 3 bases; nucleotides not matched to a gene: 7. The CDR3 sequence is CASSGSSGRVYNEQFF. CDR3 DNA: TGTGCCAGCAGCGGGTCCAGCGGGAGGGTCTACAATGAGCAGTTCTTC.

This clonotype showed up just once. Here the CDR3 reads CASSQLSGANVLTF. CDR3 nucleotide sequence: TGTGCCAGCAGTCAGCTATCTGGGGCCAACGTCCTGACTTTC. The chain carries TRBV27 and TRBJ2-6; D remains unclear. The germline V gene has CDR1 MNHEY and CDR2 SMNVEV (reference sequence). V was trimmed by 5 bases and J by 1 base, leaving 6 bases between them. There are 14 residues in the CDR3.

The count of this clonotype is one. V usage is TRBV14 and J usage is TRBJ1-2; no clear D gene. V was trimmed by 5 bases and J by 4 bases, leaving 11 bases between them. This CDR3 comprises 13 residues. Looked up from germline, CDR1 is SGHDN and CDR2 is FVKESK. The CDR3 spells CASSLDGVYGYTF. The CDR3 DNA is TGTGCCAGCAGCTTGGACGGGGTCTATGGCTACACCTTC.

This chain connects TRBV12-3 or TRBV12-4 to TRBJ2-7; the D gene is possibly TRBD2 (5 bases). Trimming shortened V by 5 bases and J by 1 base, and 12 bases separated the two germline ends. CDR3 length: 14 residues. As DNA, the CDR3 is TGTGCCAGCAGTCCCCGAAGGGAGTCCTACGAGCAGTACTTC. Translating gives CASSPRRESYEQYF.

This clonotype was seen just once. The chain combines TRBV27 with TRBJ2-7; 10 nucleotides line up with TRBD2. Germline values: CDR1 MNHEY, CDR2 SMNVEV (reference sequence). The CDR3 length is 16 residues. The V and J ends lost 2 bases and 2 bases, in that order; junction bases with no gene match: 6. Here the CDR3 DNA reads TGTGCCAGCAGTTTAGTTCGGACTAGCGGCCCCTACGAGCAGTACTTC. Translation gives CASSLVRTSGPYEQYF.

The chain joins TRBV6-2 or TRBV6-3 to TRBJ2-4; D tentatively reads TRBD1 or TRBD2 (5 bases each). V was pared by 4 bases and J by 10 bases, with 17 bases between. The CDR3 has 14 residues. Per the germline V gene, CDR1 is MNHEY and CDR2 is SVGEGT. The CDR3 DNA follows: TGTGCCAGCAGTTGGTTGGGACCGAACTTTATTCAGTACTTC. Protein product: CASSWLGPNFIQYF.

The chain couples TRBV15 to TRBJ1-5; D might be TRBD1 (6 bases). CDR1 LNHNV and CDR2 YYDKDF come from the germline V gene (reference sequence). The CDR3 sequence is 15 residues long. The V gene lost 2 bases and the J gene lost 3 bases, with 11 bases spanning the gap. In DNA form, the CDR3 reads TGTGCCACCAGCAGACAACAGGGTTACAATCAGCCCCAGCATTTT. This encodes CATSRQQGYNQPQHF. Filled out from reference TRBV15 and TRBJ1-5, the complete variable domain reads DAMVIQNPRYQVTQFGKPVTLSCSQTLNHNVMYWYQQKSSQAPKLLFHYYDKDFNNEADTPDNFQSRRPNTSFCFLDIRSPGLGDTAMYLCATSRQQGYNQPQHFGDGTRLSIL.

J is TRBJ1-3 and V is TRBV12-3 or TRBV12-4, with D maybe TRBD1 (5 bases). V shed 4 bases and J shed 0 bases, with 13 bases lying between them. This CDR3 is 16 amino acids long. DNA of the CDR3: TGTGCCAGCAGTTCCCGGGACCGTGACTCTGGAAACACCATATATTTT. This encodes CASSSRDRDSGNTIYF.

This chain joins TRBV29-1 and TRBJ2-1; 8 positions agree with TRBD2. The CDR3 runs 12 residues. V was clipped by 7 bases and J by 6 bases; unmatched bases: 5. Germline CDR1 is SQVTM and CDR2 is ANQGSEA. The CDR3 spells CSAEAGANEQFF. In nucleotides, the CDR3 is TGCAGCGCCGAAGCGGGAGCCAATGAGCAGTTCTTC.

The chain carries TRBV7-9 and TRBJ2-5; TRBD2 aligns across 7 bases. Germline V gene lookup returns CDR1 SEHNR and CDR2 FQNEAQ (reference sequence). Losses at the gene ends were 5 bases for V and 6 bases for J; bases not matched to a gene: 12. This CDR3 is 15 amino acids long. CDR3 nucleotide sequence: TGTGCCAGCAGCCTGAACCCCGGGACTACCCAGACCCAGTACTTC. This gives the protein CASSLNPGTTQTQYF.

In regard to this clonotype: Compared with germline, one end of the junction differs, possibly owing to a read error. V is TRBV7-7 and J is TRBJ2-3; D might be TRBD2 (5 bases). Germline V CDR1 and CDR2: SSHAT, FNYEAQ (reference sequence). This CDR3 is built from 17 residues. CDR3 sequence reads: CASSFSPRTRSTDTQYF. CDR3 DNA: TGTGCTAGCAGTTTCAGCCCCAGGACTCGAAGCACAGATACGCAGTATTTT.

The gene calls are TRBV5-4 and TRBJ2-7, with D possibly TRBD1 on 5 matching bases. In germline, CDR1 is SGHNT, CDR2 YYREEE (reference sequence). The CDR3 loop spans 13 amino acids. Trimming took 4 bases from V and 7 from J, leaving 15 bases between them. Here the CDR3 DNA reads TGTGCCAGCAGCCCGGACAAGCATCGGGAGCAGTACTTC. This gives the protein CASSPDKHREQYF.

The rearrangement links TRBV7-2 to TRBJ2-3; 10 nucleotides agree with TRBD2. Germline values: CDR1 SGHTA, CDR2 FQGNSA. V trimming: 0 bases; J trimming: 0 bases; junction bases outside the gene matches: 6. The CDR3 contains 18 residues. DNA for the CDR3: TGTGCCAGCAGCTTAGCGACGACTAGCGGGCGTAGCACAGATACGCAGTATTTT. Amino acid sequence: CASSLATTSGRSTDTQYF.

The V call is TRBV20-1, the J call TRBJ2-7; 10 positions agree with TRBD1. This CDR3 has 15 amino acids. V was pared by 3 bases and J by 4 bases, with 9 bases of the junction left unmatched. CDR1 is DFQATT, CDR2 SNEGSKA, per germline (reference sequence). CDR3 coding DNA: TGCAGTGCTAGCCCCGGGACAGGGGCTTCGTACGAGCAGTACTTC. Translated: CSASPGTGASYEQYF.

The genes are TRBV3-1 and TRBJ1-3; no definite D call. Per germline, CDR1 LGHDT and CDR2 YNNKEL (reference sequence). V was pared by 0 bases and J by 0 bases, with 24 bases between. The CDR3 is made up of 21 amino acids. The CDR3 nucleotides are TGTGCCAGCAGCCAAGAGATCGTCAATATCTTGGCGGTCGCCTCTGGAAACACCATATATTTT. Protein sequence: CASSQEIVNILAVASGNTIYF.

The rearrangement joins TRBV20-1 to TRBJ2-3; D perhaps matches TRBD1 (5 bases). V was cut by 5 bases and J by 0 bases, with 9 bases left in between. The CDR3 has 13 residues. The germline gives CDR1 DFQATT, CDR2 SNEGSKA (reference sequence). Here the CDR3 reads CSARTKSTDTQYF. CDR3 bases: TGCAGTGCTCGGACAAAGAGCACAGATACGCAGTATTTT.

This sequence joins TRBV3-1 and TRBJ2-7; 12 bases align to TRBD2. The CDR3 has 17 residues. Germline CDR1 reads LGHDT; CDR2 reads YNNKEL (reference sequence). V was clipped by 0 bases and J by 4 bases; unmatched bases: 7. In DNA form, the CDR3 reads TGTGCCAGCAGCCAAGACTTGACTAGCGGGAGTAGGTACGAGCAGTACTTC. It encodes CASSQDLTSGSRYEQYF.

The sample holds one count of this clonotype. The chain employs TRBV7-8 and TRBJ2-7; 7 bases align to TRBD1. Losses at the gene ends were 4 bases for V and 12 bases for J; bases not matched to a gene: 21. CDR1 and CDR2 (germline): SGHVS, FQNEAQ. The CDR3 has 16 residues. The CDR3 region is CASSSNPSGTAPLLYF. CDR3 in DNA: TGTGCCAGCAGCTCCAACCCGTCCGGGACAGCCCCCTTGTTGTACTTC.

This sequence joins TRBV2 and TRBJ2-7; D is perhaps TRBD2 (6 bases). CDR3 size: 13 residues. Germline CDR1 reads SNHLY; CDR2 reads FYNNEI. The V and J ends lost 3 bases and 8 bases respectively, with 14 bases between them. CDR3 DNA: TGTGCCAGCAGTGAGGAGGGTTCGGACCAGCAGTACTTC. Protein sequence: CASSEEGSDQQYF.

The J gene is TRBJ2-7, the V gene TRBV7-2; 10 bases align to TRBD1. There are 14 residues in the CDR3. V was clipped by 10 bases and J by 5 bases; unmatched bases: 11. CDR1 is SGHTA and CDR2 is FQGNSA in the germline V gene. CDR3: CATSPGTGADEQYF. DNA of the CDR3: TGTGCCACAAGCCCCGGGACAGGGGCCGACGAGCAGTACTTC.

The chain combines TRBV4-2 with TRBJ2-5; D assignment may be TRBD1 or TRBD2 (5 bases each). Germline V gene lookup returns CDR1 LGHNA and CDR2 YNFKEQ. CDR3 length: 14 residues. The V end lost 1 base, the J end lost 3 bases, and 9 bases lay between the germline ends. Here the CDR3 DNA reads TGTGCCAGCAGCCAAGCACTAGGGGAAGAGACCCAGTACTTC. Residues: CASSQALGEETQYF.

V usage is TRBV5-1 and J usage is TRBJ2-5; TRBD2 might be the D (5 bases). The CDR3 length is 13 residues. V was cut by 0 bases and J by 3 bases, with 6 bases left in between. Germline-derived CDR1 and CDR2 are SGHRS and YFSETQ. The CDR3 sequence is CASSLVREETQYF. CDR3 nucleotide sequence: TGCGCCAGCAGCTTGGTGCGGGAAGAGACCCAGTACTTC.

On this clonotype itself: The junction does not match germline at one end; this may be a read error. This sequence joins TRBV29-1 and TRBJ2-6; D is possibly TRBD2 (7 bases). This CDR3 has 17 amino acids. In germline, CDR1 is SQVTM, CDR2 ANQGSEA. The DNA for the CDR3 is TGCAGCGTTGAAGGGGGGGGCGATAGCTCTGGGGCCAACGCCCTGACTTTC. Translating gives CSVEGGGDSSGANALTF. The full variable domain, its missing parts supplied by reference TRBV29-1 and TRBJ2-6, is SAVISQKPSRDICQRGTSLTIQCQVDSQVTMMFWYRQQPGQSLTLIATANQGSEATYESGFVIDKFPISRPNLTFSTLTVSNMSPEDSSIYLCSVEGGGDSSGANALTFGAGSRLTVL.

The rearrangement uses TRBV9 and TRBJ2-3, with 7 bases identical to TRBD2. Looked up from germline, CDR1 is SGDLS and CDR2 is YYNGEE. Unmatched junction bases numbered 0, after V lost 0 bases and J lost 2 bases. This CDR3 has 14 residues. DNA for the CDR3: TGTGCCAGCAGCGTAGGACTAGCCACAGATACGCAGTATTTT. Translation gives CASSVGLATDTQYF.

This CDR3 is CASSLRQGDITEAFF. The CDR3, as DNA: TGTGCCAGCAGTTTACGACAGGGTGATATCACTGAAGCTTTCTTT. The rearrangement links TRBV12-3 or TRBV12-4 to TRBJ1-1; 7 nucleotides align to TRBD1. This CDR3 is built from 15 residues. The ends lost 2 bases at V and 4 bases at J; junction bases unmatched: 7.